One and the same sample provided the 23 T cell receptor beta chains below, sequenced in a study of T cells after yellow fever vaccination. TCRdb processed the 5' RACE reads anew with MiXCR; each CDR3 protein has one entry. This table has a few hundred thousand distinct CDR3 sequences, about a sixth appearing once. Sequencing was performed on PBMCs, taken 5 days after the first yellow fever vaccination. These receptors originate from a man aged 18 to 35 who received the YFV17D yellow fever vaccine.

The chain carries TRBV24-1 and TRBJ1-6, with D possibly matching TRBD1 (6 bases). This CDR3 region has 15 residues. With 4 bases removed from V and 7 bases from J, the gap between germline ends came to 13 bases. The germline CDR1 and CDR2 sequences are KGHDR and SFDVKD. CDR3 DNA sequence: TGTGCCACCAGTGACCCTGGACAGCTGAATTCACCCCTCCACTTT. It yields the protein CATSDPGQLNSPLHF.

In its sample, this clonotype was seen a few times. The genes are TRBV4-3 and TRBJ2-2, with 14 bases identical to TRBD2. Trimming removed 3 bases from V and 1 base from J; junction bases left unmatched: 1. This CDR3 comprises 17 residues. Per the germline V gene, CDR1 is LGHNA and CDR2 is YSLEER. CDR3 bases: TGCGCCAGCAGCCACGGACTAGCGGGGGGGAACACCGGGGAGCTGTTTTTT. Encoded protein: CASSHGLAGGNTGELFF.

This chain joins TRBV19 and TRBJ1-5; unclear D gene. Germline lookup yields CDR1 LNHDA and CDR2 SQIVND (reference sequence). V lost 3 bases and J lost 3, with 12 bases in between. The CDR3 is 15 amino acids. CDR3 bases: TGTGCCAGTAGTATCGGCAGGCGCTTCAATCAGCCCCAGCATTTT. Translated: CASSIGRRFNQPQHF.

The chain recombines TRBV19 with TRBJ2-2; D gene uncertain. The CDR3 extends over 16 amino acids. The V end was cut by 5 bases, the J end by 5 bases, with 18 bases between. Germline values: CDR1 LNHDA, CDR2 SQIVND (reference sequence). The CDR3, as DNA: TGTGCCAGTAGTTTTTTTAGAGGCCTGGATACCGGGGAGCTGTTTTTT. Encoded protein: CASSFFRGLDTGELFF. Supplemented by reference TRBV19 and TRBJ2-2, the full variable domain reads DGGITQSPKYLFRKEGQNVTLSCEQNLNHDAMYWYRQDPGQGLRLIYYSQIVNDFQKGDIAEGYSVSREKKESFPLTVTSAQKNPTAFYLCASSFFRGLDTGELFFGEGSRLTVL.

The rearrangement joins TRBV7-6 to TRBJ1-1; unclear D gene. Germline V gives CDR1 SGHVS, CDR2 FNYEAQ. The CDR3 consists of 15 residues. V lost 5 bases to trimming and J lost 1 base, with 14 bases between them. The CDR3 region is CASSPLPQTNTEAFF. The CDR3 DNA follows: TGTGCCAGCAGCCCCCTCCCCCAGACGAACACTGAAGCTTTCTTT.

The V call is TRBV7-9, the J call TRBJ2-1; tentative D call: TRBD2 (6 bases). Germline V gene sequence: CDR1 SEHNR, CDR2 FQNEAQ (reference sequence). The V end lost 5 bases, the J end lost 5 bases, and 19 bases lay between the germline ends. This CDR3 has 16 residues. DNA of the CDR3: TGTGCCAGCAGCCGCTGGCGGGGAGTCTCTCACAATGAGCAGTTCTTC. Translating gives CASSRWRGVSHNEQFF. The full variable domain, with the rest looked up from reference TRBV7-9 and TRBJ2-1, is DTGVSQNPRHKITKRGQNVTFRCDPISEHNRLYWYRQTLGQGPEFLTYFQNEAQLEKSRLLSDRFSAERPKGSFSTLEIQRTEQGDSAMYLCASSRWRGVSHNEQFFGPGTRLTVL.

This clonotype occurred many times. The chain joins TRBV2 to TRBJ2-1; D is possibly TRBD2 (6 bases). From germline, CDR1 is SNHLY and CDR2 FYNNEI. V was pared by 4 bases and J by 2 bases, with 9 bases between. The CDR3 runs to 14 residues. The CDR3 DNA reads as TGTGCCAGCAGTGCGCGGGGTGCCTACAATGAGCAGTTCTTC. This codes for CASSARGAYNEQFF.

The J gene is TRBJ1-2, the V gene TRBV5-1; maybe TRBD1 (6 bases). Trimming cost V 7 bases and J 0 bases, with 19 bases left between them. CDR3 length: 16 residues. The germline V gene has CDR1 SGHRS and CDR2 YFSETQ. This chain's CDR3 is CASSKGGAEANYGYTF. The DNA of the CDR3 is TGCGCCAGCTCAAAAGGGGGTGCTGAAGCTAACTATGGCTACACCTTC.

This clonotype was found a few times. The J gene is TRBJ2-7, the V gene TRBV7-9; D possibly matches TRBD1 or TRBD2 (5 bases each). The CDR3 length is 15 residues. Germline V gene sequence: CDR1 SEHNR, CDR2 FQNEAQ (reference sequence). The germline V and J ends were trimmed by 5 bases and 3 bases, with 17 bases remaining between them. Written as DNA, the CDR3 is TGTGCCAGCAGCCAAACCGGGACCTCTTACTACGAGCAGTACGTC. This encodes CASSQTGTSYYEQYV.

This clonotype was detected a few times. The genes are TRBV7-2 and TRBJ1-1, with D tentatively TRBD1 (6 bases). With 2 bases removed from V and 1 base from J, the gap between germline ends came to 11 bases. Germline V gene sequence: CDR1 SGHTA, CDR2 FQGNSA. The CDR3 loop spans 15 amino acids. The CDR3: CASSLTGAANTEAFF. CDR3 sequence (DNA): TGTGCCAGCAGCTTAACGGGGGCGGCGAACACTGAAGCTTTCTTT.

This clonotype was seen only a few times. The chain combines TRBV18 with TRBJ2-3; D uncertain. This CDR3 contains 14 residues. From germline, CDR1 is KGHSH and CDR2 LQKENI. V lost 1 base, J lost 6 bases, and 11 bases lay in between. The chain's CDR3 is CASSPRVSVDTQYF. As DNA, the CDR3 is TGTGCCAGCTCACCACGGGTTTCTGTCGATACGCAGTATTTT.

The rearrangement joins TRBV7-9 to TRBJ2-1; 9 bases map to TRBD2. Per germline, CDR1 SEHNR and CDR2 FQNEAQ (reference sequence). This CDR3 comprises 15 residues. V lost 3 bases, J lost 6 bases, and 6 bases stayed unmatched. The CDR3, as DNA: TGTGCCAGCAGCTTTCCCGGCGGGGGGGCCAATGAGCAGTTCTTC. Its protein is CASSFPGGGANEQFF.

This clonotype was detected a few times. The rearrangement links TRBV5-1 to TRBJ2-6, with TRBD1 matching over 8 bases. CDR3 length: 17 residues. V lost 1 base and J lost 1; bases outside the gene matches: 4. CDR1 SGHRS and CDR2 YFSETQ come from the germline V gene. Here the CDR3 DNA reads TGCGCCAGCAGCTTGCCTACAGGGGGATCTGGGGCCAACGTCCTGACTTTC. Translation: CASSLPTGGSGANVLTF.

V gene TRBV9 combines with J gene TRBJ2-1; 16 bases agree with TRBD2. The germline V gene encodes CDR1 SGDLS and CDR2 YYNGEE. The length of the CDR3 is 17 residues. The ends lost 3 bases at V and 8 bases at J; junction bases unmatched: 8. CDR3 protein: CASSGGTSGGADHEQFF. Here the CDR3 DNA reads TGTGCCAGCAGCGGAGGGACTAGCGGGGGGGCAGACCATGAGCAGTTCTTC.

This clonotype was counted ten times or more. V is TRBV12-3 or TRBV12-4 and J is TRBJ2-1; no firm D call. CDR3 size: 14 residues. V gave up 3 bases and J gave up 5 bases, with 11 bases separating them. In DNA form, the CDR3 reads TGTGCCAGCAGTTTCTTCGGCAGTAACAATGAGCAGTTCTTC. Translating gives CASSFFGSNNEQFF.

This clonotype was detected a few times. Here the CDR3 DNA reads TGTGCCTGGAGTGCCGGAGGTGGGCCCCAGCATTTT. This sequence encodes CAWSAGGGPQHF. The chain has TRBV30 and TRBJ1-5; unclear D gene. The CDR3 totals 12 residues. In germline, CDR1 is GTSNPN, CDR2 SVGIG (reference sequence). V lost 1 base, J lost 9 bases, and 10 bases lay in between.

This sequence joins TRBV6-2 or TRBV6-3 and TRBJ2-1; possibly TRBD1 for D (6 bases). Germline lookup yields CDR1 MNHEY and CDR2 SVGEGT. V lost 2 bases, J lost 11 bases, and 7 bases lay in between. CDR3 length equals 11 residues. Written as DNA, the CDR3 is TGTGCCAGCAGTTACAGGGGGAAGCAGTTCTTC. Protein: CASSYRGKQFF.

The sample holds a few counts of this clonotype. The V and J genes are TRBV7-6 and TRBJ2-5, with D perhaps assigned TRBD1 or TRBD2 (5 bases each). Between the trimmed V and J ends, which lost 5 bases and 4 bases, there was a span of 20 bases. The CDR3 contains 16 residues. CDR1 is SGHVS and CDR2 is FNYEAQ in the germline V gene. The CDR3 reads CASSENLGVLGETQYF. As DNA, the CDR3 is TGTGCCAGCAGCGAAAACTTGGGGGTCTTGGGAGAGACCCAGTACTTC.

The V and J genes are TRBV9 and TRBJ2-1, with 9 bases aligning to TRBD2. This CDR3 is 17 amino acids long. Unmatched junction bases numbered 10, after V lost 0 bases and J lost 6 bases. Germline assignment: CDR1 SGDLS and CDR2 YYNGEE. CDR3 DNA: TGTGCCAGCAGCGTAGCTACTCTCGCGGGGGGGCCCAATGAGCAGTTCTTC. This sequence encodes CASSVATLAGGPNEQFF.

The V call is TRBV7-8, the J call TRBJ2-1; 14 bases match TRBD2. This CDR3 has 15 residues. The germline V gene encodes CDR1 SGHVS and CDR2 FQNEAQ. Trimming removed 5 bases from V and 10 bases from J; junction bases left unmatched: 7. In DNA, the CDR3 is TGTGCCAGCAGCCCCGGGACTAGCGGGAGCAGGGAGCAGTTCTTC. Amino acids: CASSPGTSGSREQFF. The variable domain in full, with the rest retrieved from reference TRBV7-8 and TRBJ2-1, is GAGVSQSPRYKVAKRGQDVALRCDPISGHVSLFWYQQALGQGPEFLTYFQNEAQLDKSGLPSDRFFAERPEGSVSTLKIQRTQQEDSAVYLCASSPGTSGSREQFFGPGTRLTVL.

CDR3 residues: CASSQNRVDTQYF. The CDR3 region has the DNA TGTGCCAGCAGCCAAAACAGGGTGGATACGCAGTATTTT. The chain is built from TRBV14 and TRBJ2-3; D is perhaps TRBD1 (6 bases). CDR1 SGHDN and CDR2 FVKESK come from the germline V gene. Trimming took off 2 bases at V and 6 bases at J, with 9 bases between the two ends. CDR3 length: 13 amino acids.

This clonotype was seen ten or more times. The chain carries TRBV29-1 and TRBJ1-1, with D uncertain. V was clipped by 5 bases and J by 2 bases, with 9 bases between them. The V gene's germline CDR1 is SQVTM and CDR2 ANQGSEA. The length of the CDR3 is 12 residues. CDR3 DNA sequence: TGCAGCGTTCAGACGGGAAACACTGAAGCTTTCTTT. Translated: CSVQTGNTEAFF.

This clonotype was counted only a few times. J is TRBJ1-2 and V is TRBV11-2; D uncertain. The germline V gene encodes CDR1 SGHAT and CDR2 FQNNGV. The ends were cut back, 4 bases at V and 0 bases at J, with 21 bases in the middle. The CDR3 is made up of 18 amino acids. The chain's CDR3 is CASSSLGRTVSANYGYTF. Here the CDR3 DNA reads TGTGCCAGCAGCTCCCTAGGACGCACAGTCTCAGCTAACTATGGCTACACCTTC. The full variable domain, completed using reference TRBV11-2 and TRBJ1-2, is EAGVAQSPRYKIIEKRQSVAFWCNPISGHATLYWYQQILGQGPKLLIQFQNNGVVDDSQLPKDRFSAERLKGVDSTLKIQPAKLEDSAVYLCASSSLGRTVSANYGYTFGSGTRLTVV.